Listed below are T cell receptor beta chains from one sample, sequenced in a study of OX40 agonist ivuxolimab in advanced cancers. The assay was immunoSEQ multiplex PCR, and TCRdb's table has in-frame clones only and misses some. The data show about 41,000 clones, 70% to 90% seen once. The starting material was CD4+ or CD8+ T cells sorted from blood, obtained in a trial of the OX40 agonist ivuxolimab. The receptor set was obtained from an adult with an advanced solid tumor such as melanoma, head and neck, liver or kidney cancer. CDR3s include the opening cysteine and the closing phenylalanine or tryptophan. D genes are given only for firm matches. Clone size is not always given. Where it is, it says once, few, many or a class for expanded clones.

J gene: TRBJ1-1; D gene: NA; V gene: TRBV6-5; clone size: NA; CDR3 DNA: TGTGCCAGCAGTGGCAACTTCGCTGAAGCTTTCTTT; CDR3 protein: CASSGNFAEAFF
J gene: TRBJ2-1; D gene: NA; V gene: TRBV5-1; clone size: medium-sized; CDR3 DNA: TGCGCCAGCAGTTCCGGGTCGGTCCGGGGAGGCTACAATGAGCAGTTCTTC; CDR3 protein: CASSSGSVRGGYNEQFF
J gene: TRBJ1-1; D gene: NA; V gene: TRBV11-2; clone size: once; CDR3 DNA: TGTGCCAGCAGGTTACGGACGGGACTCACAGTGAACACTGAAGCTTTCTTT; CDR3 protein: CASRLRTGLTVNTEAFF
J gene: TRBJ1-2; D gene: NA; V gene: TRBV19; clone size: NA; CDR3 DNA: TGTGCCAGTAGACCCCAGGCGGGAACGGTCGGGGGGTACACCTTC; CDR3 protein: CASRPQAGTVGGYTF
J gene: TRBJ2-5; D gene: NA; V gene: TRBV29-1; clone size: NA; CDR3 DNA: TGCAGCGTTGAGGGCCTGGGTTTGGAGACCCAGTACTTC; CDR3 protein: CSVEGLGLETQYF
J gene: TRBJ1-1; D gene: NA; V gene: TRBV6-4; clone size: NA; CDR3 DNA: TGTGCCAGCAGACCGGACAGCAACACTGAAGCTTTCTTT; CDR3 protein: CASRPDSNTEAFF
J gene: TRBJ2-3; D gene: NA; V gene: TRBV7-9; clone size: NA; CDR3 DNA: TGTGCCAGCCCCCAAGTGGCTCTTTCTAGCACAGATACGCAGTATTTT; CDR3 protein: CASPQVALSSTDTQYF
J gene: TRBJ2-5; D gene: TRBD2; V gene: TRBV15; clone size: few; CDR3 DNA: TGTGCCACCAGCGTTGACGGGGGGGGCTGGGGAGAGACCCAGTACTTC; CDR3 protein: CATSVDGGGWGETQYF
J gene: TRBJ2-3; D gene: NA; V gene: TRBV19; clone size: NA; CDR3 DNA: TGTGCCAGTAGTAGTAGTGGAGGAGCGCAGTATTTT; CDR3 protein: CASSSSGGAQYF
J gene: TRBJ2-7; D gene: NA; V gene: TRBV27; clone size: NA; CDR3 DNA: TGTGCCAGGCGATCGCCCCATTCCTCCTACGAGCAGTACTTC; CDR3 protein: CARRSPHSSYEQYF
J gene: TRBJ2-1; D gene: NA; V gene: TRBV28; clone size: NA; CDR3 DNA: TGTGCCAGCACTATTTTGGGACGTTCGGGTAGGTTCTTC; CDR3 protein: CASTILGRSGRFF
J gene: TRBJ2-7; D gene: NA; V gene: TRBV7-9; clone size: NA; CDR3 DNA: TGTGCCAGCAGCTTAGGTGTGGAGCAGTACTTC; CDR3 protein: CASSLGVEQYF
J gene: TRBJ2-7; D gene: NA; V gene: TRBV6-5; clone size: NA; CDR3 DNA: TGTGCCAGCACCCGAGACAGCGGCGAGCAGTACTTC; CDR3 protein: CASTRDSGEQYF
J gene: TRBJ1-1; D gene: TRBD1; V gene: TRBV7-9; clone size: NA; CDR3 DNA: TGTGCCAGCAGCCTTCGACAGGGGCCCTCCACTTTCGGTGAAGCTTTCTTT; CDR3 protein: CASSLRQGPSTFGEAFF
J gene: TRBJ2-6; D gene: NA; V gene: TRBV9; clone size: NA; CDR3 DNA: TGTGCCAGCAGCCCGTCGGGGGCCAACGTCCTGACTTTC; CDR3 protein: CASSPSGANVLTF
J gene: TRBJ2-1; D gene: TRBD1; V gene: TRBV5-1; clone size: NA; CDR3 DNA: TGCGCCAGCAGCTCCTACCAACAGGGGAGAGAGCAGTTCTTC; CDR3 protein: CASSSYQQGREQFF
J gene: TRBJ2-5; D gene: NA; V gene: TRBV11-3; clone size: NA; CDR3 DNA: TGTGCCAGCAGCTTTCCCGCGTGGCTACCTCGGGGAGCGCTGCAAGAGACCCAGTACTTC; CDR3 protein: CASSFPAWLPRGALQETQYF
J gene: TRBJ1-2; D gene: TRBD1; V gene: TRBV7-2; clone size: NA; CDR3 DNA: TGTGCCAGCAGCTCCGGACAGGGGGCGCGTGGCTACACCTTC; CDR3 protein: CASSSGQGARGYTF
J gene: TRBJ2-5; D gene: NA; V gene: TRBV2; clone size: few; CDR3 DNA: TGTGCCAGCTCGACAGTAACCCAGTACTTC; CDR3 protein: CASSTVTQYF
J gene: TRBJ2-7; D gene: NA; V gene: TRBV6-5; clone size: NA; CDR3 DNA: TGTGCCAGCAGTTACACGGGGGCAGGGTACGAGCAGTACTTC; CDR3 protein: CASSYTGAGYEQYF
J gene: TRBJ2-5; D gene: TRBD1; V gene: TRBV11-2; clone size: NA; CDR3 DNA: TGTGCCAGCAGCTTAGATCGTCGACAGGGACGGTGGGAGACCCAGTACTTC; CDR3 protein: CASSLDRRQGRWETQYF
J gene: TRBJ2-7; D gene: NA; V gene: TRBV7-3; clone size: NA; CDR3 DNA: TGTGCCAGCAGCCCTATCAACGGGGGCGAGCAGTACTTC; CDR3 protein: CASSPINGGEQYF